This T cell receptor (beta chain) was captured by sequencing in a study of shared T cell receptors in the human thymus. TCRdb's table, derived via immunoSEQ multiplex PCR, lists solely in-frame clones and lacks some. This sample has 640,000 or so clones; about 90% occur once, and the top ten carry just under 0.0095%. The data were also submitted as part of a second study, on human thymus T cells. That publication notes: Having surgery to correct congenital heart defects, healthy Finnish infants acted as the donors. Resections removed during corrective heart surgery provided the thymus tissue used. In thymic and blood repertoires alike, V and J usage looked biased. Highly overlapping thymic repertoires in unrelated individuals were reported by related research.

The TCR was taken from a boy younger than two with a congenital heart defect. Sequenced: thymocytes.

This chain's CDR3 is CSARARDMYF. CDR3 in DNA: TGCAGTGCTAGAGCCCGGGACATGTATTTT. The chain uses TRBV20-1 and TRBJ1-3, with a possible D match to TRBD1 (6 bases). The CDR3 has 10 residues. Trimming pared 1 base from V and 16 bases from J, leaving 11 bases between. Germline values: CDR1 DFQATT, CDR2 SNEGSKA (reference sequence).